This T cell receptor (beta chain) was observed in a study of cytomegalovirus exposure and HLA in healthy donors. PCR employed 60 Vbeta and 13 Jbeta primers. Sequenced by immunoSEQ multiplex PCR; TCRdb stores in-frame clones only, minus some. Found here are around 100,000 clones, approximately 80% of them singletons; the top ten hold 3.5% to 4.5%. Trimming removed 4 bases from V and 5 bases from J, with 14 bases in between. The CDR3 runs to 15 residues. In germline, CDR1 is SEHNR, CDR2 FQNEAQ (reference sequence). V is TRBV7-9 and J is TRBJ1-4; D remains unclear. The receptor was derived from a female donor in good health and CMV-seropositive. The sequencing sample was made of PBMCs. DNA of the CDR3: TGTGCCAGCAGCTCCCTTCGGGGTCAAAATGAAAAACTGTTTTTT. It translates to CASSSLRGQNEKLFF.